This T cell receptor (beta chain) comes out of a study of technical replicates of blood from a few donors. The protocol was immunoSEQ multiplex PCR, while the TCRdb copy is restricted to in-frame clones and leaves out a portion. The data show about 12,000 clones, approximately 95% seen once. The material sequenced was PBMCs. This clonotype was sampled from a human donor in good health.

The CDR3 loop is CASSAGTFTDTQYF. The CDR3 DNA follows: TGTGCCAGCAGCGCCGGGACTTTTACAGATACGCAGTATTTT. This chain links TRBV5-8 with TRBJ2-3; maybe TRBD2 (6 bases). Germline V gene sequence: CDR1 SGHTS, CDR2 YDEGEE. V dropped 4 bases and J dropped 3 bases, with 12 bases sitting between them. This CDR3 has 14 residues. Variable domain in full (rest from reference TRBV5-8 and TRBJ2-3): EAGVTQSPTHLIKTRGQQATLRCSPISGHTSVYWYQQALGLGLQFLLWYDEGEERNRGNFPPRFSGRQFPNYSSELNVNALELEDSALYLCASSAGTFTDTQYFGPGTRLTVL.